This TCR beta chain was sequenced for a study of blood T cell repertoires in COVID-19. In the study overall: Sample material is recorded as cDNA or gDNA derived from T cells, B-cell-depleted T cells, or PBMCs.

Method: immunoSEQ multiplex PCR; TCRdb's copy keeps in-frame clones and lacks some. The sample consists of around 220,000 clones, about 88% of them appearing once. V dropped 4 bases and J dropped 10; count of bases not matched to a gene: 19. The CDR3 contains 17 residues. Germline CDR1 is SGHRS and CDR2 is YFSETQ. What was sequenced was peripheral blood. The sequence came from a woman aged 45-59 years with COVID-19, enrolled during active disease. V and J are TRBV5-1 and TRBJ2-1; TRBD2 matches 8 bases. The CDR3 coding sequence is TGCGCCAGCAGCCAATTTATGAGACTAGCGTCGGGAGTGGAGCAGTTCTTC. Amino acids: CASSQFMRLASGVEQFF. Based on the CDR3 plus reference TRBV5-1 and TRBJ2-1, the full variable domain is KAGVTQTPRYLIKTRGQQVTLSCSPISGHRSVSWYQQTPGQGLQFLFEYFSETQRNKGNFPGRFSGRQFSNSRSEMNVSTLELGDSALYLCASSQFMRLASGVEQFFGPGTRLTVL.